The 5 T cell receptor beta chains given below trace back to one sample, sequenced in a study of PD-L1 blockade in urothelial cancer. The time point here: pretreatment peripheral blood. Sequencing was performed with immunoSEQ multiplex PCR; in TCRdb, only in-frame clones are kept and a portion is missing. This sample has around 100,000 clones, with around 87% found just once. The sequenced sample was PBMCs, obtained around atezolizumab (anti-PD-L1) treatment. All receptors come from a man between 60 and 75 years old with urothelial cancer.

The chain recombines TRBV4-1 with TRBJ2-7; tentative D call: TRBD1 (5 bases). The CDR3 has 16 amino acids. Trimming shortened V by 0 bases and J by 2 bases, and 14 bases separated the two germline ends. Germline V CDR1 and CDR2: MGHRA, YSYEKL. The CDR3 reads CASSQDRVDTAYEQYF. In DNA, the CDR3 is TGCGCCAGCAGCCAAGATCGGGTGGACACTGCCTACGAGCAGTACTTC.

This clone has just one count. The genes are TRBV4-3 and TRBJ2-2; 7 nucleotides agree with TRBD1. The CDR3 extends over 13 amino acids. J was trimmed by 7 bases and V by 1 base; bases with no gene match: 0. Looked up from germline, CDR1 is LGHNA and CDR2 is YSLEER. The CDR3 sequence: CASSQAGGGELFF. The CDR3 nucleotides read TGCGCCAGCAGCCAAGCAGGGGGCGGGGAGCTGTTTTTT.

This clone was recorded once. V usage is TRBV4-1 and J usage is TRBJ2-5, with TRBD2 matching over 8 bases. CDR1 MGHRA and CDR2 YSYEKL come from the germline V gene. There are 17 residues in the CDR3. V was pared by 6 bases and J by 2 bases, with 14 bases of the junction left unmatched. The CDR3 sequence is CASREGSSGPRQETQYF. The CDR3 nucleotides read TGCGCCAGCAGAGAAGGGTCTAGCGGGCCCCGGCAAGAGACCCAGTACTTC.

The gene calls are TRBV2 and TRBJ1-2, with D perhaps matching TRBD1 (5 bases). Between the trimmed V and J ends, which lost 3 bases and 8 bases, there was a span of 16 bases. The CDR3 sequence is 14 residues long. Germline loops: CDR1 SNHLY, CDR2 FYNNEI. As DNA, the CDR3 is TGTGCCAGCAGTGACAGGGTCCAATCGTCCGGCTACACCTTC. This translates into CASSDRVQSSGYTF. The full variable domain, with the rest looked up from reference TRBV2 and TRBJ1-2, is EPEVTQTPSHQVTQMGQEVILRCVPISNHLYFYWYRQILGQKVEFLVSFYNNEISEKSEIFDDQFSVERPDGSNFTLKIRSTKLEDSAMYFCASSDRVQSSGYTFGSGTRLTVV.

This rearrangement joins TRBV19 to TRBJ2-3; TRBD2 is a possible D gene (5 bases). V was pared by 7 bases and J by 2 bases, with 13 bases between. The germline V gene encodes CDR1 LNHDA and CDR2 SQIVND (reference sequence). The CDR3 totals 14 residues. CDR3 DNA: TGTGCCAGTAACGGGGATTCATACACAGATACGCAGTATTTT. It codes for CASNGDSYTDTQYF.